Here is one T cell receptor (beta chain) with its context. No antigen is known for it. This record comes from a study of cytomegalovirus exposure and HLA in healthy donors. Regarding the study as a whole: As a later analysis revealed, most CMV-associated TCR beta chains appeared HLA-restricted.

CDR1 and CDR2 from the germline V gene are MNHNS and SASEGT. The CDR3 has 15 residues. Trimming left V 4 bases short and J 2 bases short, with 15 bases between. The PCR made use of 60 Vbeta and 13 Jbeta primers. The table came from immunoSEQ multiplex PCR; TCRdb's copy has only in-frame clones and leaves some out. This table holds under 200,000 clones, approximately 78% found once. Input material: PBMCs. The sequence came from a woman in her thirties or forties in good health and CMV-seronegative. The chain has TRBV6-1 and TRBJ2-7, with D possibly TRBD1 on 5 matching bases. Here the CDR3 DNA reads TGTGCCAGCAGTGCGGCAGGGTTCCCAACCTACGAGCAGTACTTC. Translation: CASSAAGFPTYEQYF.